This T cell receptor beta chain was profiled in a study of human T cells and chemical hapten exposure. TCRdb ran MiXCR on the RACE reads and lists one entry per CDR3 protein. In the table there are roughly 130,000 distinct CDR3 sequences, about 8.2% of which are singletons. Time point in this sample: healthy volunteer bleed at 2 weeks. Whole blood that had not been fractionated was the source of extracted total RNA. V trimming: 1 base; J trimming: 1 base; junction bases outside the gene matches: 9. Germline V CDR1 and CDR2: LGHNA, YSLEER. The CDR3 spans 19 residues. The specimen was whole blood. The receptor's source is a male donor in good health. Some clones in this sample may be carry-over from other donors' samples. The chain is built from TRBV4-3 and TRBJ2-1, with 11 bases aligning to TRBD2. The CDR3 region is CASSQGELAGDLSYNEQFF. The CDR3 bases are TGCGCCAGCAGCCAAGGGGAACTAGCGGGGGACTTATCCTACAATGAGCAGTTCTTC.